This TCR beta chain comes out of a study of early T cells in non-severe SARS-CoV-2 infection. Study context: Chains stayed unpaired after sequencing of bulk RNA from unsorted whole blood.

The germline CDR1 and CDR2 sequences are SQVTM and ANQGSEA. The CDR3 loop spans 14 amino acids. The V gene lost 1 base and the J gene lost 0 bases, with 7 bases spanning the gap. Individual cDNA molecules each received unique molecular identifiers attached to them. One entry per CDR3 protein, called by TCRdb with MiXCR from the 5' RACE reads. Of tens of thousands of distinct CDR3 sequences in the sample, 7.5% to 9% were seen once. Findings and limits, study-wide: Using VDJdb, the matching emphasized anti-spike CD8 responses while missing private and CD4 specificities.

The table lists this clonotype with many counts. Its antigen is unknown. This specimen consisted of whole blood, obtained at baseline. V gene TRBV29-1 combines with J gene TRBJ2-1; D possibly corresponds to TRBD2 (5 bases). This TCR was sampled from an adult who was a healthcare worker with PCR-confirmed SARS-CoV-2 infection or an uninfected control (not recorded which). CDR3 region: CSVEGESSYNEQFF. The CDR3 DNA reads as TGCAGCGTTGAAGGGGAGAGCTCCTACAATGAGCAGTTCTTC.